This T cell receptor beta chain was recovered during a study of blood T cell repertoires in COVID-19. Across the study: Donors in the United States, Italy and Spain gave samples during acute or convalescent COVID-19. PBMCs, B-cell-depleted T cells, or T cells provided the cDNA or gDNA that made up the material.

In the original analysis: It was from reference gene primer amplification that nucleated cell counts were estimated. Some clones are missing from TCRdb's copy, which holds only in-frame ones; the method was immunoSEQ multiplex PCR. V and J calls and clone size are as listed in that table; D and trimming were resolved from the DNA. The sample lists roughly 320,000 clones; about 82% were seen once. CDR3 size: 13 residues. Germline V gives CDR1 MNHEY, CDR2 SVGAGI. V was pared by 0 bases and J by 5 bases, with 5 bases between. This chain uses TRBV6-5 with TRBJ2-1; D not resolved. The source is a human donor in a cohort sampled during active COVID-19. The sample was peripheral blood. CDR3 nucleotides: TGTGCCAGCAGTTACTCTTTCGACAATGAGCAGTTCTTC. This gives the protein CASSYSFDNEQFF.